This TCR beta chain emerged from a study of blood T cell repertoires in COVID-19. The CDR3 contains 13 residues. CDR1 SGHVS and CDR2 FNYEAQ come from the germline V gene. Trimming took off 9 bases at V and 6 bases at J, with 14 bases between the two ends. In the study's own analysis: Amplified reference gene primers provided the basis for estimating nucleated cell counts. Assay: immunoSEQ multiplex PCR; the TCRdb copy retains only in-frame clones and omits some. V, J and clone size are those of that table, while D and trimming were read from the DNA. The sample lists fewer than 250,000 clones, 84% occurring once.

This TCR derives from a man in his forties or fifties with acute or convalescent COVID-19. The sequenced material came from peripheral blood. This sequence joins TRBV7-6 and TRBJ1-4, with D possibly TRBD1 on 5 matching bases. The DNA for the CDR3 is TGTGCCAGACCGGGGGTAAGGTATGAAAAACTGTTTTTT. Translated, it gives CARPGVRYEKLFF.